This T cell receptor beta chain derives from a study of cytomegalovirus exposure and HLA in healthy donors. Broader study findings: Subsequent analysis revealed that first-cohort TCR clusters tended to co-occur in the approximately 120 validation repertoires. Some TCR beta chains (more than 150 of them) were listed as cytomegalovirus-associated. Across donors, most TCRs were seen rarely, yet some public ones were widespread.

A note on this clone: The antigen is unknown.

The data were produced by immunoSEQ multiplex PCR, yet TCRdb's version contains in-frame clones alone and is incomplete. The table lists about 280,000 clones, 88% of them singletons. Trimming at V came to 5 bases and at J to 8 bases, leaving 10 bases not matched to a gene. Germline CDR1 is MNHEY and CDR2 is SMNVEV (reference sequence). This CDR3 has 16 residues. The receptor was isolated from a woman aged 18 to 35 in good health and CMV-seronegative. The sequencing sample was made of PBMCs. The chain recombines TRBV27 with TRBJ1-4; 11 bases are a match to TRBD1. CDR3 loop: CASSPLGQGGPEKLFF. The CDR3 DNA follows: TGTGCCAGCAGTCCCCTGGGACAGGGGGGTCCGGAAAAACTGTTTTTT.